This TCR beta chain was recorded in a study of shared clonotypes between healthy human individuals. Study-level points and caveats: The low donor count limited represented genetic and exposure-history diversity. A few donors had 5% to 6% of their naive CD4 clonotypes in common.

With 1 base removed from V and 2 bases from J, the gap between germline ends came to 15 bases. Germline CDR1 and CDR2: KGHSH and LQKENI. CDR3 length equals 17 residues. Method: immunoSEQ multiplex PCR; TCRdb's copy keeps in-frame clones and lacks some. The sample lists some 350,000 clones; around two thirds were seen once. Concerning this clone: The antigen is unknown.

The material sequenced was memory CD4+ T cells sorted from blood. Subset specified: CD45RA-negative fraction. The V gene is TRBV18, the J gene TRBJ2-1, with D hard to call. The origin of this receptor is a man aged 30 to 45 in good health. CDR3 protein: CASSPLQILGAYNEQFF. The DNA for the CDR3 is TGTGCCAGCTCACCACTCCAAATCCTAGGAGCCTACAATGAGCAGTTCTTC.